This record concerns one TCR beta chain sequence. The target antigen is unknown. The table came from immunoSEQ multiplex PCR; TCRdb's copy has only in-frame clones and leaves some out. The sample includes 65,000 to 95,000 clones, more than 70% of them seen just once. Baseline, cycle 4 day 1, and cycle 7 day 1 were the blood sampling points. The sample comes from a study of OX40 agonist ivuxolimab in advanced cancers. Study-level background: Partial responses were achieved by three patients, one with hepatocellular carcinoma and two with cutaneous melanoma.

The study, taken as a whole, reports: The antigen specificity of the peripheral T cells (those that were expanded) was not determined. Partial responders dosed at 0.1-3.0 mg/kg displayed clonal expansion ranking among the lowest.

CDR1 is SGHRS and CDR2 is YFSETQ in the germline V gene. With 2 bases clipped from V and 0 bases from J, the junction kept 2 bases outside the gene matches. The CDR3 is 15 residues long. Sequencing was performed on CD4+ or CD8+ T cells sorted from blood, taken in a trial of the OX40 agonist ivuxolimab. V usage is TRBV5-1 and J usage is TRBJ1-3; 7 positions match TRBD1. This receptor was identified in an adult with an advanced solid tumor such as melanoma, head and neck, liver or kidney cancer. The CDR3 DNA reads as TGCGCCAGCAGCTTCTCAGGGGGCTCTGGAAACACCATATATTTT. It translates to CASSFSGGSGNTIYF.